This TCR beta chain derives from a study of cytomegalovirus exposure and HLA in healthy donors. Whole-study results and caveats: 87-base-pair reads could not separate some V segments, including TRBV6-2 and TRBV6-3.

PCR was performed using 60 Vbeta and 13 Jbeta primers. Libraries were prepared by immunoSEQ multiplex PCR; TCRdb keeps only in-frame clonotypes and omits some of them. Among about 97,000 clones listed, 73% were seen once. The length of the CDR3 is 16 residues. Per germline, CDR1 SGHTA and CDR2 FQGTGA. Trimming took off 5 bases at V and 1 base at J, with 17 bases between the two ends. With regard to this clone: Its antigen is not identified.

This sequence was found in a man aged 35-49 years in good health and CMV-seronegative. The J gene is TRBJ1-1, the V gene TRBV7-3; D possibly corresponds to TRBD1 (5 bases). The sequenced sample was PBMCs. CDR3 protein: CASSQDSVFKNTEAFF. In DNA form, the CDR3 reads TGTGCCAGCAGCCAAGACAGCGTCTTTAAGAACACTGAAGCTTTCTTT.